A single T cell receptor beta chain is shown here with its context. The target antigen is unknown. This entry belongs to a study of T cell responses to AZD1222 COVID-19 vaccine. Germline V gene data show CDR1 as MGHDK and CDR2 as SYGVNS. Between the trimmed V and J ends, which lost 8 bases and 3 bases, there was a span of 10 bases. The CDR3 consists of 12 residues. The data were produced by immunoSEQ multiplex PCR, yet TCRdb's version contains in-frame clones alone and is incomplete. This table has 150,000 to 200,000 clones, less than 95% appearing once. Points from the study as a whole: Distributed over spike, vaccine-associated CD4 TCRs predominated at 160-218 and 743-854. Researchers took repertoire samples only after the peak T cell response had come.

This clonotype was sampled from an adult in good health. Sequences were derived from peripheral blood, sampled on day 0 of AZD1222 vaccination. This rearrangement joins TRBV25-1 to TRBJ1-1; a weak D match, TRBD1 (5 bases). The CDR3 region is CASGDRYTEAFF. In DNA form, the CDR3 reads TGTGCCAGCGGGGACCGCTACACTGAAGCTTTCTTT.